These T cell receptor beta chains were read from a single sample in a study of CD4 T cell repertoires in COVID-19. Assay used: immunoSEQ multiplex PCR; TCRdb lists only in-frame clones, some missing. The sample has 23,000 or so clones, around 90% seen once. This sample comprised central memory CD4+ T cells from blood, obtained before the COVID-19 pandemic. The source of these receptors is a human donor who had COVID-19. Both conserved end residues are part of each CDR3. The D gene is left open where the match is weak. Clone size, where shown, is once, few, many, or a class for clones that have expanded.

clone size: once
J gene: TRBJ1-2
V gene: TRBV29-1
D gene: TRBD1
CDR3 DNA: TGCAGCGTCCTCCAGGGGGCGAACTATGGCTACACCTTC
CDR3 protein: CSVLQGANYGYTF

clone size: -
J gene: TRBJ1-1
V gene: TRBV5-1
D gene: -
CDR3 DNA: TGCGCCAGCAGCTTGGACAGGAATTACGCTGAAGCTTTCTTT
CDR3 protein: CASSLDRNYAEAFF

clone size: -
J gene: TRBJ2-7
V gene: TRBV5-4
D gene: TRBD2
CDR3 DNA: TGTGCCAGCAGCGGTTTGACTAGCGCCTACGAGCAGTACTTC
CDR3 protein: CASSGLTSAYEQYF

clone size: few
J gene: TRBJ1-5
V gene: TRBV10-3
D gene: -
CDR3 DNA: TGTGCCATCAGTGGAGGGTCAGGTTCGAGCAATCAGCCCCAGCATTTT
CDR3 protein: CAISGGSGSSNQPQHF

clone size: -
J gene: TRBJ2-1
V gene: TRBV5-1
D gene: TRBD2
CDR3 DNA: TGCGCCAGCAGCTTGGTTTCGGGAGGGAATGAGCAGTTCTTC
CDR3 protein: CASSLVSGGNEQFF

clone size: -
J gene: TRBJ2-3
V gene: TRBV5-4
D gene: -
CDR3 DNA: TGTGCCAGCAGCCCTCACCCCCTCAGCGGCGGCACAGATACGCAGTATTTT
CDR3 protein: CASSPHPLSGGTDTQYF

clone size: -
J gene: TRBJ2-3
V gene: TRBV7-9
D gene: -
CDR3 DNA: TGTGCCAGCAGCTTACCGGGGTTGAGCACAGATACGCAGTATTTT
CDR3 protein: CASSLPGLSTDTQYF

clone size: -
J gene: TRBJ1-1
V gene: TRBV27
D gene: -
CDR3 DNA: TGTGCCAGCAGTTTTTTAAAGACAGGCCCTCCTGGGGCTTTCTTT
CDR3 protein: CASSFLKTGPPGAFF

clone size: -
J gene: TRBJ2-3
V gene: TRBV5-1
D gene: -
CDR3 DNA: TGCGCCAGCAGCTTTGGAGGTGGACAGTCTGGCTCTATGAATACGCAGTATTTT
CDR3 protein: CASSFGGGQSGSMNTQYF

clone size: -
J gene: TRBJ2-7
V gene: TRBV7-3
D gene: TRBD2
CDR3 DNA: TGTGCCAGCAGCTTAGGCGGGGGGGCCCACGAGCAGTACTTC
CDR3 protein: CASSLGGGAHEQYF

clone size: -
J gene: TRBJ2-4
V gene: TRBV18
D gene: TRBD1
CDR3 DNA: TGTGCCAGCTCCCCCGTACCGGGACAGGGGATCAACATTCAGTACTTC
CDR3 protein: CASSPVPGQGINIQYF

clone size: -
J gene: TRBJ2-7
V gene: TRBV7-2
D gene: TRBD2
CDR3 DNA: TGTGCCAGCAGCTTAGTAGCGGGAGGGCTCTACGAGCAGTACTTC
CDR3 protein: CASSLVAGGLYEQYF

clone size: -
J gene: TRBJ2-1
V gene: TRBV6-5
D gene: -
CDR3 DNA: TGTGCCAGTCGTGACCGGAGCTCCTACAATGAGCAGTTCTTC
CDR3 protein: CASRDRSSYNEQFF

clone size: -
J gene: TRBJ1-1
V gene: TRBV6-1
D gene: -
CDR3 DNA: TGTGCCAGCAGGGGGGTACAGGGTAGAACTGAAGCTTTCTTT
CDR3 protein: CASRGVQGRTEAFF

clone size: -
J gene: TRBJ2-2
V gene: TRBV9
D gene: TRBD2
CDR3 DNA: TGTGCCAGCAGCACCGGACTAGCGGGGGGGCCCGGGGAGCTGTTTTTT
CDR3 protein: CASSTGLAGGPGELFF

clone size: -
J gene: TRBJ2-7
V gene: TRBV10-2
D gene: -
CDR3 DNA: TGCGCCAGCAGTGAGTCTCTCGGGAACAGTTACTACGAGCAGTACTTC
CDR3 protein: CASSESLGNSYYEQYF

clone size: -
J gene: TRBJ2-3
V gene: TRBV7-2
D gene: -
CDR3 DNA: TGTGCCAGCAGCTTAGCTTATGGCGGGGATACGCAGTATTTT
CDR3 protein: CASSLAYGGDTQYF

clone size: -
J gene: TRBJ2-7
V gene: TRBV29-1
D gene: TRBD2
CDR3 DNA: TGCAGCGTTGGGGCGGGGGGCGTCTCCTACGAGCAGTACTTC
CDR3 protein: CSVGAGGVSYEQYF

clone size: -
J gene: TRBJ2-1
V gene: TRBV28
D gene: TRBD2
CDR3 DNA: TGTGCCAGCAGTTTATCCCCCGAGCGGGATCAGCAGTTCTTC
CDR3 protein: CASSLSPERDQQFF

clone size: -
J gene: TRBJ2-1
V gene: TRBV11-2
D gene: -
CDR3 DNA: TGTGCCAGCAGCTTAGGGGGCCAGGGGGGAATGGTCGATGAGCAGTTCTTC
CDR3 protein: CASSLGGQGGMVDEQFF

clone size: -
J gene: TRBJ2-3
V gene: TRBV27
D gene: -
CDR3 DNA: TGTGCCAGCAGTTCCCCCGCCCGACAGAAAACTAGCACAGATACGCAGTATTTT
CDR3 protein: CASSSPARQKTSTDTQYF

clone size: -
J gene: TRBJ2-5
V gene: TRBV5-4
D gene: TRBD2
CDR3 DNA: TGTGCCAGCAGCCCCAACAGCGGGGGCGGAGAGACCCAGTACTTC
CDR3 protein: CASSPNSGGGETQYF

clone size: -
J gene: TRBJ2-5
V gene: TRBV6-1
D gene: TRBD1
CDR3 DNA: TGTGCCAGCAGGAGGGACAGGGCAGAGACCCAGTACTTC
CDR3 protein: CASRRDRAETQYF

clone size: -
J gene: TRBJ2-1
V gene: TRBV4-1
D gene: -
CDR3 DNA: TGCGCCAGCAGCCAATTACAGGTTCAGTTCTTC
CDR3 protein: CASSQLQVQFF

clone size: -
J gene: TRBJ1-1
V gene: TRBV14
D gene: -
CDR3 DNA: TGTGCCAGCAGTCGAGCCAATGCAGGGAACACTGAAGCTTTCTTT
CDR3 protein: CASSRANAGNTEAFF

clone size: once
J gene: TRBJ1-2
V gene: TRBV6-5
D gene: TRBD1
CDR3 DNA: TGTGCCAGCAGTTACGGGACAGGGACTTATGGCTACACCTTC
CDR3 protein: CASSYGTGTYGYTF

clone size: -
J gene: TRBJ2-3
V gene: TRBV5-1
D gene: -
CDR3 DNA: TGCGCCAGCAGCTCATACGACAGGTCGAGGGCGGATACGCAGTATTTT
CDR3 protein: CASSSYDRSRADTQYF

clone size: -
J gene: TRBJ2-7
V gene: TRBV5-1
D gene: -
CDR3 DNA: TGCGCCAGCAGCTTGGTTGAGGGCCCCATGGTGCAGTACTTC
CDR3 protein: CASSLVEGPMVQYF